This T cell receptor beta chain was found in a study of T cell responses to AZD1222 COVID-19 vaccine. Study-wide points: Dominant at 160-218 and 743-854, vaccine-associated CD4 TCRs also spanned spike. Most donors were white British and more were female, and clonal diversity was possibly underestimated.

The germline CDR1 and CDR2 sequences are GTSNPN and SVGIG (reference sequence). The CDR3 sequence is 13 residues long. V gave up 0 bases and J gave up 6 bases, with 9 bases separating them. Comment on this clone: The antigen is not known.

Clones were sequenced by immunoSEQ multiplex PCR, and TCRdb holds only the in-frame ones, with some missing. In the table there are some 99,000 clones, 88% of which are singletons. The TCR was taken from an adult in good health. Specimen: peripheral blood, collected on day 0 of MenACWY control vaccination. The rearrangement links TRBV30 to TRBJ1-5; D call uncertain. In nucleotides, the CDR3 is TGTGCCTGGAGTGTCCCCCAAGGTCAGCCCCAGCATTTT. Translating it yields CAWSVPQGQPQHF.